The rows below give T cell receptor beta chains drawn from one sample of a study of somatic mutations in cytotoxic T cells in rheumatoid arthritis. Clones were read by immunoSEQ multiplex PCR, and TCRdb kept only the in-frame ones, dropping some. The sample yields 4,000 to 5,000 clones, just under 80% seen once. The sequencing sample was made of CD8+ T cells sorted from blood. All receptors come from an older woman with rheumatoid arthritis. Both conserved end residues are part of each CDR3. The order of the fields is J gene, D gene, clone size, V gene, CDR3 DNA, CDR3 protein. A D gene is named only where the DNA matches it firmly. Clone size appears in some rows only: once, few, many, or a class for an expanded clone.

J gene: TRBJ1-2; D gene: TRBD1; clone size: NA; V gene: TRBV6-1; CDR3 DNA: TGTGCCAGCAGTGAATACAGGGGGCAGGTGGGCTACACCTTC; CDR3 protein: CASSEYRGQVGYTF
J gene: TRBJ2-5; D gene: NA; clone size: once; V gene: TRBV9; CDR3 DNA: TGTGCCAGCAGCGGGGGTCCCGGGGGATTCGGGGAGACCCAGTACTTC; CDR3 protein: CASSGGPGGFGETQYF
J gene: TRBJ1-5; D gene: TRBD1; clone size: once; V gene: TRBV6-5; CDR3 DNA: TGTGCCAGCAGTCCGGACAGGGGGGGTCAGCCCCAGCATTTT; CDR3 protein: CASSPDRGGQPQHF
J gene: TRBJ1-1; D gene: NA; clone size: NA; V gene: TRBV21-1; CDR3 DNA: TGTGCCAGCAGTGAAGGTCTCAGACACTTTGTCGACACTGAAGCTTTCTTT; CDR3 protein: CASSEGLRHFVDTEAFF
J gene: TRBJ1-4; D gene: TRBD1; clone size: NA; V gene: TRBV28; CDR3 DNA: TGTGCCAGCACCATGGGGGACAGTGGGGCAAAACTGTTTTTT; CDR3 protein: CASTMGDSGAKLFF
J gene: TRBJ2-1; D gene: TRBD2; clone size: NA; V gene: TRBV7-9; CDR3 DNA: TGTGCCAGCCCGGGAGGCCTAGCGGATATATCCTACAATGAGCAGTTCTTC; CDR3 protein: CASPGGLADISYNEQFF
J gene: TRBJ2-5; D gene: NA; clone size: NA; V gene: TRBV6-5; CDR3 DNA: TGTGCCAGCAGTTCCTCTATGGAGGTAGAGACCCAGTACTTC; CDR3 protein: CASSSSMEVETQYF
J gene: TRBJ2-1; D gene: NA; clone size: NA; V gene: TRBV28; CDR3 DNA: TGTGCCAGCAGTTGGAGCTCGACTAATGAGCAGTTCTTC; CDR3 protein: CASSWSSTNEQFF
J gene: TRBJ1-1; D gene: TRBD1; clone size: NA; V gene: TRBV5-1; CDR3 DNA: TGCGCCAGCAGGACGACAGGGGGCGGGACCACTGAAGCTTTCTTT; CDR3 protein: CASRTTGGGTTEAFF
J gene: TRBJ2-5; D gene: TRBD2; clone size: NA; V gene: TRBV6-5; CDR3 DNA: TGTGCCAGCAGTTACTCGGGGGGGTCGGGCGAGGAGACCCAGTACTTC; CDR3 protein: CASSYSGGSGEETQYF
J gene: TRBJ2-3; D gene: TRBD2; clone size: NA; V gene: TRBV6-5; CDR3 DNA: TGTGCCAGCAGTCCTAGCGGGGGAGTCACAGATACGCAGTATTTT; CDR3 protein: CASSPSGGVTDTQYF
J gene: TRBJ2-7; D gene: TRBD1; clone size: NA; V gene: TRBV23-1; CDR3 DNA: TGCGCCAGCAGTCATCCGACAGGGGTCCCCTACGAGCAGTACTTC; CDR3 protein: CASSHPTGVPYEQYF
J gene: TRBJ2-3; D gene: TRBD2; clone size: NA; V gene: TRBV27; CDR3 DNA: TGTGCCAGCAGTTGGGGCGGGGGGATTGCAGATACGCAGTATTTT; CDR3 protein: CASSWGGGIADTQYF
J gene: TRBJ2-7; D gene: NA; clone size: NA; V gene: TRBV28; CDR3 DNA: TGTGCCAGCAGTCCCCCTCGGGTGGACAAGCAGTACTTC; CDR3 protein: CASSPPRVDKQYF
J gene: TRBJ2-2; D gene: TRBD1; clone size: NA; V gene: TRBV7-9; CDR3 DNA: TGTGCCAGCAGCTTTGACGGGACAGGGGGAACCGGGGAGCTGTTTTTT; CDR3 protein: CASSFDGTGGTGELFF
J gene: TRBJ1-5; D gene: NA; clone size: NA; V gene: TRBV21-1; CDR3 DNA: TGTGCCAGCAGCAAATCAAGGGCAGGGGGGAATCAGCCCCAGCATTTT; CDR3 protein: CASSKSRAGGNQPQHF
J gene: TRBJ2-2; D gene: NA; clone size: NA; V gene: TRBV5-1; CDR3 DNA: TGCGCCAGCAGCTTCAGGTGGGGGCCTTCGAACACCGGGGAGCTGTTTTTT; CDR3 protein: CASSFRWGPSNTGELFF
J gene: TRBJ1-1; D gene: NA; clone size: NA; V gene: TRBV19; CDR3 DNA: TGTGCCAGTAGCGGCGGACTCGAAGCTTTCTTT; CDR3 protein: CASSGGLEAFF
J gene: TRBJ2-1; D gene: TRBD1; clone size: large; V gene: TRBV6-1; CDR3 DNA: TGTGCCAGCAGTGATATTCGGGACAGGGGGCCGAATGAGCAGTTCTTC; CDR3 protein: CASSDIRDRGPNEQFF
J gene: TRBJ2-7; D gene: TRBD2; clone size: few; V gene: TRBV10-3; CDR3 DNA: TGTGCCATCAGTCCGGGACTAGCGGGGGGGTACGGTAACGAGCAGTACTTC; CDR3 protein: CAISPGLAGGYGNEQYF
J gene: TRBJ1-2; D gene: TRBD1; clone size: NA; V gene: TRBV29-1; CDR3 DNA: TGCAGCGTTGAGTTTGGGGACAGGGGGCGCGACACCTTC; CDR3 protein: CSVEFGDRGRDTF
J gene: TRBJ2-5; D gene: NA; clone size: NA; V gene: TRBV27; CDR3 DNA: TGTGCCAGCAGTTTATCTTCTAGCTGGGAGACCCAGTACTTC; CDR3 protein: CASSLSSSWETQYF